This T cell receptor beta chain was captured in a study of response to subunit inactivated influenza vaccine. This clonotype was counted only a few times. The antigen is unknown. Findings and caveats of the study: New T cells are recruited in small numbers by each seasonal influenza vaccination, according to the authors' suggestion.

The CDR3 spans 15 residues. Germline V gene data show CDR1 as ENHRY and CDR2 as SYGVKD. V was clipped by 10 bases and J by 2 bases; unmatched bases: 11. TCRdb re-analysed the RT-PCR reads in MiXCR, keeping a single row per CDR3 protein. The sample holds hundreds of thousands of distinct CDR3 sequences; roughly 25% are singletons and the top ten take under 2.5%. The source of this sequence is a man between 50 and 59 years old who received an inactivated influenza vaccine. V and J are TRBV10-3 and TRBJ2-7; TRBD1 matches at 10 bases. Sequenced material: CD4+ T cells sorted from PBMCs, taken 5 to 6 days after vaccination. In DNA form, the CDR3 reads TGTGCCACCCGGATACCGGGACAGGGGACCTACGAGCAGTACTTC. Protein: CATRIPGQGTYEQYF.